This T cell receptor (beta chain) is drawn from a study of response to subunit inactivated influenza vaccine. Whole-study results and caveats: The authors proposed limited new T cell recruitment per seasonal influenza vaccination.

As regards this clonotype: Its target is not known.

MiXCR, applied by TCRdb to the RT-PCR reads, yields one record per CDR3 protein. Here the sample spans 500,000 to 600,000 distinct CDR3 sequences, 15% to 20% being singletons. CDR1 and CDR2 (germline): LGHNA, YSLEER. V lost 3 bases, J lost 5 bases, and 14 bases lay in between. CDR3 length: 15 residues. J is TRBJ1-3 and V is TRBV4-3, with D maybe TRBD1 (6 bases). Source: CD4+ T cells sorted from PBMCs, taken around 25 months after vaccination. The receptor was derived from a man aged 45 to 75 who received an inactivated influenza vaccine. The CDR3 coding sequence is TGCGCCAGCAGCCAGCAGACAGGAAGCAGAAACACCATATATTTT. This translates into CASSQQTGSRNTIYF.